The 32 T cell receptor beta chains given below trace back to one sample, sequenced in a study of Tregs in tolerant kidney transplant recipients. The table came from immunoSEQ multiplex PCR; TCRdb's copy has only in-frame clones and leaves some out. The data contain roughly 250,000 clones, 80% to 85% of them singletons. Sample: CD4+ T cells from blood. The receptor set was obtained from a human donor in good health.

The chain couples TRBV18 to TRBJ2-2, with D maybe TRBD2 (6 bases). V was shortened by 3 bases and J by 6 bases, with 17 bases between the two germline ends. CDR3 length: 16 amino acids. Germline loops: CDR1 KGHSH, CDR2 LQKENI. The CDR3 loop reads CASSPPGTLRPGELFF. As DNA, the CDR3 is TGTGCCAGCTCACCCCCCGGGACTCTCCGGCCCGGGGAGCTGTTTTTT.

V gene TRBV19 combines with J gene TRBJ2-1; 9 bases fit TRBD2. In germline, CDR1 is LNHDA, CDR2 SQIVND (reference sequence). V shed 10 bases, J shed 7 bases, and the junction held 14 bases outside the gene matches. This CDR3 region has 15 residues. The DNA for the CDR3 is TGTGCCACCCATGAGAGAGTGAGCGGGAGGAATGAGCAGTTCTTC. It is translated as CATHERVSGRNEQFF.

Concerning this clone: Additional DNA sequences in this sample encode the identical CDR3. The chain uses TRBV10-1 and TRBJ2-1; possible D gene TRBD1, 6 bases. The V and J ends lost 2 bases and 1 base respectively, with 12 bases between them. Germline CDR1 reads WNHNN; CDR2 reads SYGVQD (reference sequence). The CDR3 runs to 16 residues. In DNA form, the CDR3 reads TGCGCCAGCAGTGAGAGGGGCAGGGGTTCCTACAATGAGCAGTTCTTC. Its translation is CASSERGRGSYNEQFF.

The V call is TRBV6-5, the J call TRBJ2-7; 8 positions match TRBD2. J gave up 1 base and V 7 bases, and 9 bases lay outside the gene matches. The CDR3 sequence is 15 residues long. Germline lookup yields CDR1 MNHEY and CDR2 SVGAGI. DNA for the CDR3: TGTGCCAGCACCCCAGCGGGAGCAGGGTCCTACGAGCAGTACTTC. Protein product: CASTPAGAGSYEQYF.

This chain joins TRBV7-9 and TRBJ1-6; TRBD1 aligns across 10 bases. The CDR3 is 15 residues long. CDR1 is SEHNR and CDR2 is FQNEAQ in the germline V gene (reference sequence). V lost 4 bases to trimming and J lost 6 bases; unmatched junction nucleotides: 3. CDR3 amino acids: CASSYGQGGNSPLHF. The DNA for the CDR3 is TGTGCCAGCAGCTACGGACAGGGGGGTAATTCACCCCTCCACTTT.

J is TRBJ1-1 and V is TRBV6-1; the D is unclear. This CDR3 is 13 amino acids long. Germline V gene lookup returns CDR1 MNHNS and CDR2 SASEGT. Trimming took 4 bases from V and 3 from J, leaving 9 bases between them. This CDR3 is CASSVQIDTEAFF. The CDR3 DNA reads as TGTGCCAGCAGTGTTCAGATAGACACTGAAGCTTTCTTT.

This CDR3 reads CASSLDMTHQPQHF. As DNA, the CDR3 is TGTGCCAGCAGCTTAGATATGACCCATCAGCCCCAGCATTTT. The gene calls are TRBV7-9 and TRBJ1-5; D is unclear. CDR3 length: 14 amino acids. CDR1 is SEHNR, CDR2 FQNEAQ, per germline (reference sequence). V dropped 1 base and J dropped 5 bases, with 9 bases sitting between them.

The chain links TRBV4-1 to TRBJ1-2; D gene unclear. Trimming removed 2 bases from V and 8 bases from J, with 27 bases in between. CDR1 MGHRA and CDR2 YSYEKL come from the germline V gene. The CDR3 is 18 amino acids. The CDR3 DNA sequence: TGCGCCAGCAGCCAAATCGGGAGGCGGGAAGAAAGGCGGGTGGGCTACACCTTC. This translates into CASSQIGRREERRVGYTF.

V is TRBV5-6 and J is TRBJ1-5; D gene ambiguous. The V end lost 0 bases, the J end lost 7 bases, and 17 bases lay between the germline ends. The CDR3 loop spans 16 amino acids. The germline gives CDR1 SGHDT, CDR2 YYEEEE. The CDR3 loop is CASSLARQARGQPQHF. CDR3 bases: TGTGCCAGCAGCTTGGCCCGGCAGGCTCGGGGACAGCCCCAGCATTTT.

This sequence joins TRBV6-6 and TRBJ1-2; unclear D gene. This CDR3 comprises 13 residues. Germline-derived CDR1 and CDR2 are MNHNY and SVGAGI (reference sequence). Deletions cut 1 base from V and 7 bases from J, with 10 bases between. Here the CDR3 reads CASSYLGSRGYTF. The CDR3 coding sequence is TGTGCCAGCAGTTACTTGGGGTCTCGTGGCTACACCTTC.

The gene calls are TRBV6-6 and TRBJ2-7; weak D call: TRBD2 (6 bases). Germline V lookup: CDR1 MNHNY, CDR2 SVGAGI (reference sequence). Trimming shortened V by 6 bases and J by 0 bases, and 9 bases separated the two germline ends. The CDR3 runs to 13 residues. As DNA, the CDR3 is TGTGCCAGCAGGAAGACTAGCTCCTACGAGCAGTACTTC. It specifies CASRKTSSYEQYF.

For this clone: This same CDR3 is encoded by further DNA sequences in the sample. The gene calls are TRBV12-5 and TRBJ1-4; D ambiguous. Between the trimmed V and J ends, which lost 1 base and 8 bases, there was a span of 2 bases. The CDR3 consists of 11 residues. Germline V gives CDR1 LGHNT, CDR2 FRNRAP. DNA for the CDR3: TGTGCTAGTGGTTTGGGAGAAAAACTGTTTTTT. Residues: CASGLGEKLFF.

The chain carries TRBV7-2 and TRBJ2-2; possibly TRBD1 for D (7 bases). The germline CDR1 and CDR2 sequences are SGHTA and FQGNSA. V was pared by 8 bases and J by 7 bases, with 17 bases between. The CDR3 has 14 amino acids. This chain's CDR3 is CASGRQGLGGELFF. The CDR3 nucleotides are TGTGCCAGCGGAAGACAGGGACTTGGCGGGGAGCTGTTTTTT.

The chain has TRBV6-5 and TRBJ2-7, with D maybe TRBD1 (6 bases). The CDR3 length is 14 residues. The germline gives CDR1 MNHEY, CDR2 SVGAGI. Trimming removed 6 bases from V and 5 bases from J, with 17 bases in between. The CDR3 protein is CASRTDRTINEQYF. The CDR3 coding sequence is TGTGCCAGCAGGACGGACAGAACGATCAACGAGCAGTACTTC.

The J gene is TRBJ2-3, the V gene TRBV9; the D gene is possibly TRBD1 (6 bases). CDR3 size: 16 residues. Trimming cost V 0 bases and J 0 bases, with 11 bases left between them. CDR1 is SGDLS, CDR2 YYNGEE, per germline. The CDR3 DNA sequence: TGTGCCAGCAGCGTAGGGGCAGGGGTTAGCACAGATACGCAGTATTTT. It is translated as CASSVGAGVSTDTQYF.

The CDR3 bases are TGTGCCAGCTCACTTCCCGGGCTAATGGGAAGGAATGAGCAGTTCTTC. Translating gives CASSLPGLMGRNEQFF. The chain employs TRBV18 and TRBJ2-1; D is unresolved. Germline V gene data show CDR1 as KGHSH and CDR2 as LQKENI. The germline V and J ends were trimmed by 4 bases and 7 bases, with 20 bases remaining between them. This CDR3 region has 16 residues.

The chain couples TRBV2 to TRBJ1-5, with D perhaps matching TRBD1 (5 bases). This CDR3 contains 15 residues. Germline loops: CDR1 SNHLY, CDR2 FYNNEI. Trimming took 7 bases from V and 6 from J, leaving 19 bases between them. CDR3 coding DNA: TGTGCCAGCAAAGCCCAGGGCGCCGGCCGTCAGCCCCAGCATTTT. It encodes CASKAQGAGRQPQHF.

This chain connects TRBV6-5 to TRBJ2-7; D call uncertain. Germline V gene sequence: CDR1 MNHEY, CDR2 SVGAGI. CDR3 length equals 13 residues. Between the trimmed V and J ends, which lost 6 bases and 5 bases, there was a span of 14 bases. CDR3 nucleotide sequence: TGTGCCAGCAGGCCGCCGCAAGCCCACGAGCAGTACTTC. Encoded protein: CASRPPQAHEQYF.

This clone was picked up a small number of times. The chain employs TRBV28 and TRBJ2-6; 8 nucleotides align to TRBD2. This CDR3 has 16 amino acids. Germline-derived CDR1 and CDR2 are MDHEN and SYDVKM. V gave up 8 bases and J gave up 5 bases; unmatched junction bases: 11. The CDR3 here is CASHGRGGVWANVLTF. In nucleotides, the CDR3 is TGTGCCAGCCATGGCCGGGGGGGAGTCTGGGCCAACGTCCTGACTTTC.

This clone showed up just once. CDR3 bases: TGCGCCAGCAGCCACGGGACAGGGGGATTATATGGCTACACCTTC. This translates into CASSHGTGGLYGYTF. The chain has TRBV5-1 and TRBJ1-2, with 11 bases fitting TRBD1. Germline CDR1 SGHRS, CDR2 YFSETQ. CDR3 length: 15 residues. V lost 4 bases to trimming and J lost 5 bases; unmatched junction nucleotides: 7.

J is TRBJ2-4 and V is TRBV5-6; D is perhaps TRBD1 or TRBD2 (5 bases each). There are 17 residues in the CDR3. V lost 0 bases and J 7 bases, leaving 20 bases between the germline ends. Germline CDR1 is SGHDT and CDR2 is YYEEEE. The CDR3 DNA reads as TGTGCCAGCAGCTTGGTTCCCGGAGGCGTCCCAGGGAACATTCAGTACTTC. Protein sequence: CASSLVPGGVPGNIQYF.

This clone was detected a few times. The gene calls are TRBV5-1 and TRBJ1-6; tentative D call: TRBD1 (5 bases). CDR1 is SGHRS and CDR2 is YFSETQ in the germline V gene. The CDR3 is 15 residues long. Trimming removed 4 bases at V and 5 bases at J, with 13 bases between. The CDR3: CASSPGGSNNSPLHF. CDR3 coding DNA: TGCGCCAGCAGCCCGGGGGGATCCAATAATTCACCCCTCCACTTT.

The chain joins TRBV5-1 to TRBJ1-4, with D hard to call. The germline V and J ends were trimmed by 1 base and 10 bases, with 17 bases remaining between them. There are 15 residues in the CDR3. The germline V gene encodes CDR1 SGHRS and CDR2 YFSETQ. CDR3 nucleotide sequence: TGCGCCAGCAGCTTGTTAGGGATGGTAGGCGGAAAACTGTTTTTT. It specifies CASSLLGMVGGKLFF.

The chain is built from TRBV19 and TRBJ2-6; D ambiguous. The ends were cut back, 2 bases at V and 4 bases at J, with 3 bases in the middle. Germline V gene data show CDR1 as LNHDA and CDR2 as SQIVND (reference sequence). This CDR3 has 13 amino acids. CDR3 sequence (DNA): TGTGCCAGTAGTATATCCGGGGCCAACGTCCTGACTTTC. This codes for CASSISGANVLTF. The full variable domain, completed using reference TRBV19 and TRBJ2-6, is DGGITQSPKYLFRKEGQNVTLSCEQNLNHDAMYWYRQDPGQGLRLIYYSQIVNDFQKGDIAEGYSVSREKKESFPLTVTSAQKNPTAFYLCASSISGANVLTFGAGSRLTVL.

DNA for the CDR3: TGTGCCAGCAGAAACAACTACGAGCAGTACTTC. Translating it yields CASRNNYEQYF. This chain uses TRBV2 with TRBJ2-7, with D uncertain. This CDR3 has 11 amino acids. Per germline, CDR1 SNHLY and CDR2 FYNNEI. Trimming shortened V by 6 bases and J by 3 bases, and 6 bases separated the two germline ends.

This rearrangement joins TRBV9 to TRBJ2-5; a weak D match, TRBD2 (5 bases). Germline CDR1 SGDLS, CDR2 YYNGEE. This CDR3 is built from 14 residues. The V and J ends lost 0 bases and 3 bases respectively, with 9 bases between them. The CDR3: CASSVGSGEETQYF. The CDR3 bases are TGTGCCAGCAGCGTAGGCTCCGGGGAAGAGACCCAGTACTTC.

CDR3 nucleotides: TGTGCCAGCTCTCGAGGGCGGGGGCCCATGGATACGCAGTATTTT. It translates to CASSRGRGPMDTQYF. This rearrangement joins TRBV18 to TRBJ2-3; TRBD2 is a possible D gene (7 bases). CDR3 length: 15 amino acids. Trimming shortened V by 6 bases and J by 6 bases, and 19 bases separated the two germline ends. Germline assignment: CDR1 KGHSH and CDR2 LQKENI.

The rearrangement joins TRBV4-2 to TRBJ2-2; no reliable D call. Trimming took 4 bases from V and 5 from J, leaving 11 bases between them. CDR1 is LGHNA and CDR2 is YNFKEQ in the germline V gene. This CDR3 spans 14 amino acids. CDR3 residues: CASSPPTSTGELFF. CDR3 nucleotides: TGTGCCAGCAGCCCACCCACCAGTACCGGGGAGCTGTTTTTT.

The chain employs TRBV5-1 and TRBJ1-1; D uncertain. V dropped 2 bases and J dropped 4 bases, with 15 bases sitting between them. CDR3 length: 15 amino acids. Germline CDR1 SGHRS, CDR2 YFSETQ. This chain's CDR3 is CASSLALQPATEAFF. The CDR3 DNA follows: TGCGCCAGCAGCTTAGCCCTACAGCCCGCCACTGAAGCTTTCTTT.

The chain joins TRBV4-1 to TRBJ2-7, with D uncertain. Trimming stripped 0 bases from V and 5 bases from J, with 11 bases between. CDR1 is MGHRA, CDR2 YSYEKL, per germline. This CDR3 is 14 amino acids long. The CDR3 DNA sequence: TGCGCCAGCAGCCAAGATCGCCTAGATAACGAGCAGTACTTC. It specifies CASSQDRLDNEQYF.

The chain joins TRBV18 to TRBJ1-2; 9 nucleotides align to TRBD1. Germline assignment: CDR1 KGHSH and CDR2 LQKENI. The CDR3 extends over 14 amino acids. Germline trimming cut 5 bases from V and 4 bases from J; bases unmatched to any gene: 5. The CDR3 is CASSTTGGTYGYTF. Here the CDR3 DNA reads TGTGCCAGCTCAACGACAGGGGGAACCTATGGCTACACCTTC.

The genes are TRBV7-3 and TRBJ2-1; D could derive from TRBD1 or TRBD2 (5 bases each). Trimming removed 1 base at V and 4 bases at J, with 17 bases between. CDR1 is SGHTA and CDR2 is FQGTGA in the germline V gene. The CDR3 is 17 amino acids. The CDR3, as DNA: TGTGCCAGCAGCTTAAGGGGACCAACCCTGGGGTACAATGAGCAGTTCTTC. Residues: CASSLRGPTLGYNEQFF.